Here is one T cell receptor beta chain with its context. What it binds is not known. The data were taken from a study of cytomegalovirus exposure and HLA in healthy donors. Study-level results: Within the data, a cluster of highly shared sequence variants was likely a sequencing artifact. As immune exposure information, only CMV serostatus was available. CMV antigen specificity was confirmed in vitro for a few CMV-associated chains. In a later analysis, HLA-C alleles had the fewest associated TCRs, DRB1 alleles the most.

Researchers ran the PCR with 60 Vbeta and 13 Jbeta primers. Produced via immunoSEQ multiplex PCR; TCRdb's table is partial and in-frame only. The table records roughly 100,000 clones, roughly 74% of them present only once. The CDR3 spans 15 residues. Germline values: CDR1 SGHRS, CDR2 YFSETQ. Unmatched junction bases numbered 10, after V lost 4 bases and J lost 7 bases. V usage is TRBV5-1 and J usage is TRBJ2-1, with 8 bases fitting TRBD2. The receptor was derived from a woman between 18 and 29 years old in good health and CMV-seropositive. The material sequenced was PBMCs. In DNA, the CDR3 is TGCGCCAGCAGCCCTCTACGGGGGGGCAGTAATGAGCAGTTCTTC. Translating it yields CASSPLRGGSNEQFF. Full variable domain (remainder filled in from reference TRBV5-1 and TRBJ2-1): KAGVTQTPRYLIKTRGQQVTLSCSPISGHRSVSWYQQTPGQGLQFLFEYFSETQRNKGNFPGRFSGRQFSNSRSEMNVSTLELGDSALYLCASSPLRGGSNEQFFGPGTRLTVL.